This T cell receptor beta chain stems from a study of memory CD4+ T cells and cytomegalovirus serostatus. For the study at large: Healthy Belgian adult donors included nine or ten CMV-positive and some 24 CMV-negative people. Study-level results: About two fifths of the roughly 150 known CMV-associated TCRbeta sequences appeared in CD4+ memory. The CMV-associated TCR signature appears largely within the CD4+ memory repertoire.

Trimming stripped 1 base from V and 0 bases from J, with 9 bases between. CDR1 is LGHNA, CDR2 YNFKEQ, per germline. The CDR3 extends over 15 amino acids. Turning to this clone: Antigen: not known.

Single viable CD3+CD4+CD8-CD45RO+ cells were sorted as the memory CD4+ T cells. Method: immunoSEQ multiplex PCR; TCRdb's copy keeps in-frame clones and lacks some. The sample lists some 41,000 clones, roughly 77% occurring once. This TCR derives from an adult in good health and CMV-seronegative. The chain links TRBV4-2 to TRBJ1-1, with D possibly TRBD1 on 5 matching bases. The sample consisted of memory CD4+ T cells from blood. The CDR3 nucleotides are TGTGCCAGCAGCCAAGGGGGGGGGATGAACACTGAAGCTTTCTTT. Amino acid sequence: CASSQGGGMNTEAFF.